These 5 T cell receptor beta chains were sequenced from one sample in a study of blood T cell repertoires in COVID-19. Method: immunoSEQ multiplex PCR; TCRdb's copy keeps in-frame clones and lacks some. There are about 51,000 clones in the sample; approximately 90% occur only once, and around 3.1% lies in the top ten. The specimen was peripheral blood. The receptors come from a man aged 45 to 65 with acute or convalescent COVID-19.

CDR3 sequence (DNA): TGTGCCACCAGTGACTCTTCGTCGGGGGTTGTCCACGGGGAGCTGTTTTTT. It encodes CATSDSSSGVVHGELFF. The chain combines TRBV24-1 with TRBJ2-2; TRBD2 might be the D (6 bases). Trimming took off 4 bases at V and 7 bases at J, with 21 bases between the two ends. Germline lookup yields CDR1 KGHDR and CDR2 SFDVKD. The CDR3 covers 17 residues.

The chain has TRBV18 and TRBJ2-3; 10 positions match TRBD1. The CDR3 length is 16 residues. Per germline, CDR1 KGHSH and CDR2 LQKENI. Trimming cost V 3 bases and J 2 bases; bases outside gene matches: 5. In DNA, the CDR3 is TGTGCCAGCTCACCGCAGACAGGGGGCCTCACAGATACGCAGTATTTT. Its protein is CASSPQTGGLTDTQYF.

The sample holds one count of this clone. This chain links TRBV28 with TRBJ2-7, with 8 bases matching TRBD2. CDR1 is MDHEN and CDR2 is SYDVKM in the germline V gene. V lost 4 bases to trimming and J lost 0 bases; unmatched junction nucleotides: 5. This CDR3 has 15 amino acids. The CDR3 is CASSSAGGGSYEQYF. CDR3 nucleotides: TGTGCCAGCAGTTCGGCGGGGGGAGGCTCCTACGAGCAGTACTTC.

The gene calls are TRBV14 and TRBJ2-1; a weak D match, TRBD2 (5 bases). Germline CDR1 is SGHDN and CDR2 is FVKESK. Trimming shortened V by 5 bases and J by 8 bases, and 19 bases separated the two germline ends. The CDR3 runs to 15 residues. CDR3 nucleotides: TGTGCCAGCAGCTTGGGAGCTACCCGAGGCGATGAGCAGTTCTTC. Amino acid sequence: CASSLGATRGDEQFF.

This clone was counted once. The chain carries TRBV27 and TRBJ1-5, with 10 positions matching TRBD1. Germline V lookup: CDR1 MNHEY, CDR2 SMNVEV (reference sequence). V shed 6 bases and J 2 bases; nucleotides not matched to a gene: 7. This CDR3 spans 16 amino acids. CDR3 loop: CASSFRQGAGNQPQHF. In nucleotides, the CDR3 is TGTGCCAGCAGCTTTCGACAGGGGGCAGGCAATCAGCCCCAGCATTTT.